The 10 T cell receptor beta chains below were found in one sample sequenced in a study of CD8+ T cells in alopecia areata. RNA, once extracted, was reverse transcribed into cDNA for use as the sequencing template. Here immunoSEQ multiplex PCR was the method, and the copy in TCRdb shows in-frame clones only, minus some. The sample gives about 87,000 clones, just over 70% of which show up once; 15% to 20% is in the top ten. The treatment: oral pan-JAK inhibitor, 5-10 mg twice daily. The material was CD8+ T cells sorted from blood, obtained at week 44, from a patient treated with tofacitinib. These receptors were obtained from a human donor with alopecia areata.

The chain uses TRBV4-3 and TRBJ2-2; D perhaps matches TRBD2 (5 bases). CDR3 length: 15 residues. The germline CDR1 and CDR2 sequences are LGHNA and YSLEER. V was cut by 0 bases and J by 4 bases, with 9 bases left in between. CDR3 in amino acids: CASSQDRRSTGELFF. The CDR3, as DNA: TGCGCCAGCAGCCAAGATCGGAGGAGCACCGGGGAGCTGTTTTTT.

The chain carries TRBV9 and TRBJ1-2; possible D gene TRBD1, 5 bases. The CDR3 loop spans 14 amino acids. Trimming cost V 0 bases and J 8 bases, with 14 bases left between them. The germline V gene encodes CDR1 SGDLS and CDR2 YYNGEE. This CDR3 reads CASSVEGQYGGYTF. CDR3 coding DNA: TGTGCCAGCAGCGTAGAGGGGCAGTATGGCGGCTACACCTTC.

The gene calls are TRBV11-2 and TRBJ2-1, with a weak D call TRBD1 (5 bases). The CDR3 sequence is 13 residues long. V was shortened by 1 base and J by 9 bases, with 10 bases between the two germline ends. Germline V gene sequence: CDR1 SGHAT, CDR2 FQNNGV. The CDR3 region has the DNA TGTGCCAGCAGCTTAGGGGCAGGGATTGAGCAGTTCTTC. Its translation: CASSLGAGIEQFF.

In its sample, this clone was seen a few times. The chain carries TRBV29-1 and TRBJ2-2; D not resolved. Germline V gives CDR1 SQVTM, CDR2 ANQGSEA. The CDR3 covers 11 residues. V gave up 6 bases and J gave up 6 bases, with 8 bases separating them. DNA for the CDR3: TGCAGCGTGGGCAGTCCCGGGGAGCTGTTTTTT. Protein: CSVGSPGELFF.

The rearrangement uses TRBV7-8 and TRBJ1-2, with unresolved D. This CDR3 has 13 residues. Trimming pared 5 bases from V and 6 bases from J, leaving 13 bases between. CDR1 is SGHVS, CDR2 FQNEAQ, per germline. The CDR3 loop is CASSPAKGNGYTF. In DNA, the CDR3 is TGTGCCAGCAGCCCAGCAAAGGGAAATGGCTACACCTTC.

The gene calls are TRBV27 and TRBJ1-1; D remains ambiguous. Germline lookup yields CDR1 MNHEY and CDR2 SMNVEV (reference sequence). The CDR3 covers 11 residues. Trimming took 3 bases from V and 5 from J, leaving 4 bases between them. The CDR3 nucleotides read TGTGCCAGCAGTTTCGGAACTGAAGCTTTCTTT. Amino acids: CASSFGTEAFF.

This clone came up many times. CDR3 protein: CASSVSSGGSDTQYF. CDR3 in DNA: TGTGCCAGCAGCGTTTCTAGCGGGGGTTCAGATACGCAGTATTTT. The chain is built from TRBV9 and TRBJ2-3; 10 bases line up with TRBD2. The V segment lost 2 bases and the J segment 4 bases; nucleotides outside the gene matches: 4. Germline values: CDR1 SGDLS, CDR2 YYNGEE. This CDR3 comprises 15 residues. Together with reference TRBV9 and TRBJ2-3, the CDR3 gives the full variable domain: DSGVTQTPKHLITATGQRVTLRCSPRSGDLSVYWYQQSLDQGLQFLIQYYNGEERAKGNILERFSAQQFPDLHSELNLSSLELGDSALYFCASSVSSGGSDTQYFGPGTRLTVL.

This clone has more than one count but fewer than ten. The chain links TRBV21-1 to TRBJ2-7; TRBD2, the table's D call, was not compared with the DNA. TRBV21-1 is a recognized pseudogene. This CDR3 is built from 17 residues. The CDR3 DNA reads TGTGCCAGCAGCAAAGGAAGGAAGGCGGGGGGTTACTACGAGCAGTACTTC. It is translated as CASSKGRKAGGYYEQYF.

This clone was seen only a few times. V gene TRBV14 combines with J gene TRBJ2-1, with 11 bases aligning to TRBD2. V shed 2 bases, J shed 10 bases, and the junction held 7 bases outside the gene matches. The CDR3 runs to 15 residues. Per the germline V gene, CDR1 is SGHDN and CDR2 is FVKESK. The CDR3 DNA reads TGTGCCAGCAGCCAAAGGACTAGCGGGCCCGGGGAGCAGTTCTTC. This sequence encodes CASSQRTSGPGEQFF.

This chain connects TRBV20-1 to TRBJ1-1; D gene ambiguous. The CDR3 extends over 11 amino acids. The germline V and J ends were trimmed by 7 bases and 4 bases, with 10 bases remaining between them. Germline assignment: CDR1 DFQATT and CDR2 SNEGSKA (reference sequence). DNA of the CDR3: TGCAGTGTCCCCCGGTCCACTGAAGCTTTCTTT. This codes for CSVPRSTEAFF.